This TCR beta chain was recorded in a study of blood T cell repertoires in COVID-19 (TCRdb year 2020). Context from the whole study: Samples from collaborators originated in the United States, Italy and Spain and spanned both the acute and convalescent phases of COVID-19. The dataset comprised deeply sampled blood TCRbeta repertoires from subjects exposed to, actively infected with, or recovered from COVID-19. Where available, HLA class I and class II types were obtained from metadata supplied by the sample provider rather than from assay-based typing. The repertoires were made available in a free public database intended to serve as a resource for research on the immune response to SARS-CoV-2. Samples were obtained from the ongoing ImmuneRACE study (first 160 participants) and from over a thousand subjects provided by 6 global collaborators. The material from the prospective study consisted of cDNA or gDNA derived from T cells, B-cell-depleted T cells, or PBMCs. The sample metadata nearly always contained a de-identified subject ID, COVID-19 status, age in years and sex. Here is what the overall study found, with its caveats: The amount of clinical and demographic metadata varied by source and participant and was provided uncurated.

This clone has a handful of counts. Its target antigen remains unknown. The sample holds no much larger clone one base away, and base qualities are not on file. Each collaborating institution followed its own protocols to collect whole blood in K2EDTA tubes. For TCRbeta analysis, collaborator samples were shipped as frozen whole blood, as isolated PBMCs, or as DNA extracted from either sample type. V loses 1 base, J loses 10 bases, and the germline ends lie 18 bases apart. CDR1 and CDR2 are drawn from the germline V gene: SGHRS, YFSETQ. CDR3 length: 16 amino acids, cysteine to phenylalanine. Only the CDR3 DNA stays, 48 bases, in frame from base 1. The immunoSEQ Assay, a bias-controlled multiplex PCR, was used to amplify TCRbeta CDR3 regions from genomic DNA. In the original analysis: Within the assay, amplification of reference gene primers was used to estimate how many nucleated cells each sample contained. To quantify the absolute abundance of each unique TCRbeta CDR3 rearrangement, sequence reads were collapsed and filtered. For each sample, productive Simpson clonality was calculated by taking the square root of Simpson's diversity index across productive rearrangements. TCRdb stores this immuneACCESS table with in-frame sequences only. Part of the clones is absent; in the studies checked, under half of the shortfall reflects unresolved V genes, and no reason is known for the rest. The V and J calls and clone size come from that table; D and trimming were worked out from the DNA. Recorded for this sample are 350,000 to 550,000 clones; roughly 91% of them occurred a single time. The biggest ten clones account for around 4.5% of the sample.

Rearrangement joined TRBV5-1 to TRBJ1-6; the D gene assignment is ambiguous. This sequence was found in a woman in her twenties or thirties with acute or convalescent COVID-19. Sample: peripheral blood. CDR3 reads: CASSLYSFGVGSPLHF. The bases read TGCGCCAGCAGCTTGTATTCTTTCGGGGTCGGCTCACCCCTCCACTTT.